This note documents a single T cell receptor (beta chain) sequence. No antigen is known for it. MiXCR was run by TCRdb on the 5' RACE reads, yielding one entry per CDR3 protein. In the table there are under 950,000 distinct CDR3 sequences, over 15% of which are singletons. The CDR3 contains 14 residues. V gave up 3 bases and J gave up 7 bases; unmatched junction bases: 3. CDR1 is SGHRS, CDR2 YFSETQ, per germline. The data were taken from a study of CD8 T cells in ankylosing spondylitis. Study-wide results and caveats: Disease-associated clones were reportedly significantly overrepresented in matched ankylosing spondylitis synovial fluid. Characteristic of ankylosing spondylitis blood, it appeared, was a TCR beta motif comprising several highly homologous variants.

Sequenced material: blood, either unsorted or a sorted T cell fraction (not recorded which). The chain has TRBV5-1 and TRBJ2-1; 11 bases line up with TRBD2. The sequence was collected from a male donor with ankylosing spondylitis. The CDR3 loop is CASSSLAGVNEQFF. CDR3 DNA: TGCGCCAGCAGCTCACTAGCGGGAGTGAATGAGCAGTTCTTC. The full variable domain, in which reference TRBV5-1 and TRBJ2-1 provide the parts outside the CDR3, is KAGVTQTPRYLIKTRGQQVTLSCSPISGHRSVSWYQQTPGQGLQFLFEYFSETQRNKGNFPGRFSGRQFSNSRSEMNVSTLELGDSALYLCASSSLAGVNEQFFGPGTRLTVL.